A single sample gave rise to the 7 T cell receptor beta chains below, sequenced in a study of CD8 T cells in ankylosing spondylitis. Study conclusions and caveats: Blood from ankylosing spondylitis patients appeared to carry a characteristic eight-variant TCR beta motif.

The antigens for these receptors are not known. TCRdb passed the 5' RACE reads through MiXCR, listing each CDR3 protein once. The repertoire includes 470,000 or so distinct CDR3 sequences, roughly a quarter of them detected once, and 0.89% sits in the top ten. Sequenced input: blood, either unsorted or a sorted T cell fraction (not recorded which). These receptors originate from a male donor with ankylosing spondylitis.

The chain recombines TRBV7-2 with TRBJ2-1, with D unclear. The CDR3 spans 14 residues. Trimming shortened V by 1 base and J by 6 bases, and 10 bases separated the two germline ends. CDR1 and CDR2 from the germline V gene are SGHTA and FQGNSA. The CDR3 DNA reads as TGTGCCAGCAGCTTAGTTGTCTACCTCAATGAGCAGTTCTTC. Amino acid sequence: CASSLVVYLNEQFF.

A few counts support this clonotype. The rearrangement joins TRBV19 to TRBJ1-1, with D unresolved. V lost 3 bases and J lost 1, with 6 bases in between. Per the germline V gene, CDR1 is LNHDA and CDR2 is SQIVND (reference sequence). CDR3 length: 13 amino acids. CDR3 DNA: TGTGCCAGTAGTATGCAGAAGAACACTGAAGCTTTCTTT. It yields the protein CASSMQKNTEAFF.

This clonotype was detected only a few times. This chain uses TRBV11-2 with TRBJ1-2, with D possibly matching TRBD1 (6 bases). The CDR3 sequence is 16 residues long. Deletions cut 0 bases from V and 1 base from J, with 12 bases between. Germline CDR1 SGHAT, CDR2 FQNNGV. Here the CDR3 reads CASSLDPDSINYGYTF. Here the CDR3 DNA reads TGTGCCAGCAGCTTAGATCCGGACAGTATTAACTATGGCTACACCTTC.

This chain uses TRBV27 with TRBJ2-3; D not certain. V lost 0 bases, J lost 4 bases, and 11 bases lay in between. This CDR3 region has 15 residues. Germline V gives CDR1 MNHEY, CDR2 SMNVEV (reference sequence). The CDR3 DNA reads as TGTGCCAGCAGTTTATCGCGGCTAGGCGCAGATACGCAGTATTTT. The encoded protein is CASSLSRLGADTQYF.

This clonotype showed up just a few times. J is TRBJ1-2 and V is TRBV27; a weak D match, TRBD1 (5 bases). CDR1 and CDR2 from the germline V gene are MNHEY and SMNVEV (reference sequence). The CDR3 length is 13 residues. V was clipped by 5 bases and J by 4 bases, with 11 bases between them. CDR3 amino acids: CASSRREAYGYTF. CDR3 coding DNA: TGTGCCAGCAGTCGCAGGGAGGCCTATGGCTACACCTTC.

The CDR3 DNA is TGTGCCAGCAGCTTAGGGAGGGGTCTAGGCGCAGATACGCAGTATTTT. This gives the protein CASSLGRGLGADTQYF. The V and J genes are TRBV11-2 and TRBJ2-3, with a possible D match to TRBD2 (6 bases). CDR3 length: 16 residues. V was trimmed by 1 base and J by 4 bases, leaving 15 bases between them. The V gene's germline CDR1 is SGHAT and CDR2 FQNNGV.

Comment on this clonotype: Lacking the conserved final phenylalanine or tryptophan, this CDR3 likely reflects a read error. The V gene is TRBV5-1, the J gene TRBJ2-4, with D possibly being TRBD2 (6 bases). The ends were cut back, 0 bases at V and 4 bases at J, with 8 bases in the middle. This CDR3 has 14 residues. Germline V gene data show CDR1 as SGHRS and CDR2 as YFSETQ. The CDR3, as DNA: TGCGCCAGCAGCTTGGAGGGAGGAAAAAACATTCAGTACCTC. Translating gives CASSLEGGKNIQYL.